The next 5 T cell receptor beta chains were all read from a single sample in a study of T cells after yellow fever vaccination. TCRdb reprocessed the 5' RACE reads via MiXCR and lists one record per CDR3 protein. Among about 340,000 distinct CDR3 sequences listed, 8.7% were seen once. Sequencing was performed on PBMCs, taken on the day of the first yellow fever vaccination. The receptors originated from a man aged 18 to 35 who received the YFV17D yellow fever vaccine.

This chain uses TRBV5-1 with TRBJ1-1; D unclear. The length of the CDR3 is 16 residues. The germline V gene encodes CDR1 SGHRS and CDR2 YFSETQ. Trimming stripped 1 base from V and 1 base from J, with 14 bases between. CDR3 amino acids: CASSLKSLRRNTEAFF. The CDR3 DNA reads TGCGCCAGCAGCTTGAAATCATTGAGAAGGAACACTGAAGCTTTCTTT.

CDR3 nucleotides: TGCAGTGTAAAGGGGGTAAGCTCCTACAATGAGCAGTTCTTC. It specifies CSVKGVSSYNEQFF. This chain links TRBV20-1 with TRBJ2-1; possibly TRBD1 for D (6 bases). Trimming pared 7 bases from V and 0 bases from J, leaving 13 bases between. Per the germline V gene, CDR1 is DFQATT and CDR2 is SNEGSKA (reference sequence). This CDR3 is 14 amino acids long.

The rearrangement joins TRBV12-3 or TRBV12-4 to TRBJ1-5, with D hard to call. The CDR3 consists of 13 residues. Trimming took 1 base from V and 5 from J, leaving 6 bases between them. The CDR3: CASSLDSYQPQHF. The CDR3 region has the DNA TGTGCCAGCAGTTTAGACAGTTATCAGCCCCAGCATTTT.

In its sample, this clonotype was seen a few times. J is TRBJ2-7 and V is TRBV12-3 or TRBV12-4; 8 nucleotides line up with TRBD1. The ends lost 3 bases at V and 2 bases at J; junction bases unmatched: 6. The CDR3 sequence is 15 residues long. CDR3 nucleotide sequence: TGTGCCAGCAGTTTCCTCGGGACAGGCACCTACGAGCAGTACTTC. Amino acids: CASSFLGTGTYEQYF.

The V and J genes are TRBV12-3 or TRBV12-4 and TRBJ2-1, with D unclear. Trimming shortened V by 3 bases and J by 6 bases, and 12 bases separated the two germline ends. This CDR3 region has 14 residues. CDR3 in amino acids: CASSLVRWGNEQFF. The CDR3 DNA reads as TGTGCCAGCAGTTTGGTTCGATGGGGCAATGAGCAGTTCTTC.